This is a list of T cell receptor beta chains from one sample in a study of memory CD4+ T cells and cytomegalovirus serostatus. Produced via immunoSEQ multiplex PCR; TCRdb's table is partial and in-frame only. The sample has 41,000 or so clones, 70% to 80% seen once. The sample was memory CD4+ T cells from blood. Every receptor here comes from an adult in good health and CMV-seronegative. Each CDR3 is given with its conserved first and last residue. Fields, in order: D gene, J gene, V gene, clone size, CDR3 protein, CDR3 DNA. A D gene is named only where the DNA matches it firmly. Only part of the rows carry a size: once, few, many, or a class if the clone is expanded.

>-|TRBJ1-4|TRBV21-1|-
CASSEGQWGEKLFF
TGTGCCAGCAGCGAGGGACAGTGGGGGGAAAAACTGTTTTTT
>-|TRBJ1-2|TRBV28|-
CASRSGQINYGYTF
TGTGCCAGCAGATCAGGACAGATTAACTATGGCTACACCTTC
>-|TRBJ1-5|TRBV19|-
CASRDSNQPQHF
TGTGCCAGTAGAGACAGCAATCAGCCCCAGCATTTT
>TRBD2|TRBJ2-3|TRBV11-3|-
CASSLTGGDTQYF
TGTGCCAGCAGCTTAACGGGGGGGGATACGCAGTATTTT
>-|TRBJ2-6|TRBV5-4|-
CASSRISGANVLTF
TGTGCCAGCAGCCGTATCTCTGGGGCCAACGTCCTGACTTTC
>-|TRBJ2-5|TRBV30|once
CACSKGLQETQYF
TGTGCCTGTTCCAAGGGGCTACAAGAGACCCAGTACTTC
>-|TRBJ2-3|TRBV19|-
CASSPSGRISTDTQYF
TGTGCCAGTAGTCCTTCCGGGCGGATTAGCACAGATACGCAGTATTTT
>-|TRBJ2-1|TRBV6-1|-
CASSEASRAGEQFF
TGTGCCAGCAGTGAAGCGAGCAGGGCTGGAGAGCAGTTCTTC
>-|TRBJ1-6|TRBV27|-
CASSLRPETRSPLHF
TGTGCCAGCAGTTTACGGCCAGAGACGCGGTCACCCCTCCACTTT
>TRBD2|TRBJ2-2|TRBV7-6|few
CASSFISGGPTGELFF
TGTGCCAGCAGCTTCATTTCGGGGGGGCCCACCGGGGAGCTGTTTTTT
>-|TRBJ2-1|TRBV19|-
CASSRSGGNEQFF
TGTGCCAGTAGTAGATCCGGTGGCAATGAGCAGTTCTTC
>TRBD1|TRBJ2-2|TRBV19|-
CASSISRGQIGELFF
TGTGCCAGTAGTATTTCCAGGGGGCAAATCGGGGAGCTGTTTTTT
>-|TRBJ2-3|TRBV9|-
CASSESTDTQYF
TGTGCCAGCAGCGAGTCAACAGATACGCAGTATTTT
>-|TRBJ1-6|TRBV7-8|-
CASSLDSGPNSPLHF
TGTGCCAGCAGCTTAGATTCAGGGCCGAATTCACCCCTCCACTTT
>TRBD1|TRBJ2-7|TRBV11-2|-
CASSLGTGNYEQYF
TGTGCCAGCAGCTTGGGGACAGGGAACTACGAGCAGTACTTC
>TRBD2|TRBJ2-3|TRBV2|-
CASSGKRGNPSTDTQYF
TGTGCCAGCAGTGGAAAGCGGGGGAACCCTAGCACAGATACGCAGTATTTT
>-|TRBJ1-4|TRBV2|-
CASSDRISGGEKLFF
TGTGCCAGCAGTGATCGCATATCGGGGGGTGAAAAACTGTTTTTT
>-|TRBJ2-5|TRBV18|once
CASSPPSSLTETQYF
TGTGCCAGCTCACCACCCTCATCGCTTACAGAGACCCAGTACTTC
>-|TRBJ1-2|TRBV6-1|-
CASSEANRPMLYGYTF
TGTGCCAGCAGTGAAGCTAACCGCCCAATGCTCTATGGCTACACCTTC
>TRBD1|TRBJ2-1|TRBV4-1|-
CASSLRTGWDNEQFF
TGCGCCAGCAGTTTGAGGACAGGGTGGGACAATGAGCAGTTCTTC
>-|TRBJ2-3|TRBV18|-
CASSRGIAGTDTQYF
TGTGCCAGCTCAAGAGGGATAGCGGGCACAGATACGCAGTATTTT
>-|TRBJ1-6|TRBV9|-
CASSPSGGRNSPLHF
TGTGCCAGCAGCCCTTCCGGGGGGCGGAATTCACCCCTCCACTTT
>-|TRBJ2-5|TRBV7-2|-
CASGNFQETQYF
TGTGCCAGCGGAAATTTCCAAGAGACCCAGTACTTC
>TRBD1|TRBJ2-2|TRBV19|-
CASSLGTGRIPGELFF
TGTGCCAGTAGTTTAGGGACAGGGAGAATCCCCGGGGAGCTGTTTTTT
>TRBD2|TRBJ2-3|TRBV4-2|-
CASSQGSGKDTQYF
TGTGCCAGCAGCCAAGGAAGCGGGAAAGATACGCAGTATTTT
>TRBD1|TRBJ1-3|TRBV11-2|-
CASSFTGGSGNTIYF
TGTGCCAGCAGCTTTACAGGGGGATCTGGAAACACCATATATTTT
>-|TRBJ1-5|TRBV6-5|-
CASSYVVGSNQPQHF
TGTGCCAGCAGTTACGTGGTAGGAAGCAATCAGCCCCAGCATTTT
>-|TRBJ1-5|TRBV7-2|-
CASSLQGDQPQHF
TGTGCCAGCAGCTTACAGGGCGATCAGCCCCAGCATTTT
>-|TRBJ1-1|TRBV30|-
CAWSKTSGALDTEAFF
TGTGCCTGGAGTAAAACAAGTGGGGCTTTGGACACTGAAGCTTTCTTT
>-|TRBJ2-1|TRBV7-9|once
CASSGGVEQFF
TGTGCCAGCAGCGGAGGGGTTGAGCAGTTCTTC
>-|TRBJ1-1|TRBV6-1|few
CASQETWNTEAFF
TGTGCCAGTCAAGAGACGTGGAACACTGAAGCTTTCTTT
>-|TRBJ2-4|TRBV18|-
CASSQLAGGGAKNIQYF
TGTGCCAGCTCACAGCTCGCCGGAGGGGGAGCCAAAAACATTCAGTACTTC
>-|TRBJ1-4|TRBV5-1|-
CASSLGPINEKLFF
TGCGCCAGCAGCTTGGGGCCGATTAATGAAAAACTGTTTTTT
>-|TRBJ1-5|TRBV11-3|-
CASSLEDSRNQPQHF
TGTGCCAGCAGCTTGGAAGACAGTCGCAATCAGCCCCAGCATTTT
>-|TRBJ2-5|TRBV21-1|-
CASTETSPKGETQYF
TGTGCCAGCACCGAGACTTCTCCCAAAGGGGAGACCCAGTACTTC
>TRBD1|TRBJ1-6|TRBV5-1|once
CASSRDSGGDSPLHF
TGCGCCAGCAGCCGGGATTCAGGGGGAGATTCACCCCTCCACTTT
>TRBD1|TRBJ2-7|TRBV5-4|-
CASSFGQGGPYEQYF
TGTGCCAGCAGTTTTGGACAGGGAGGTCCGTACGAGCAGTACTTC
>-|TRBJ2-5|TRBV7-3|once
CASSLPREETQYF
TGTGCCAGCAGCTTACCCAGGGAAGAGACCCAGTACTTC
>-|TRBJ1-6|TRBV25-1|-
CASSGRGAGPYNSPLHF
TGTGCCAGCAGTGGCCGGGGGGCCGGGCCTTATAATTCACCCCTCCACTTT
>TRBD1|TRBJ2-7|TRBV11-2|-
CASSRLQGSRGEQYF
TGTGCCAGCAGCCGATTACAGGGGTCACGAGGTGAGCAGTACTTC
>-|TRBJ1-1|TRBV4-1|few
CASSQVSKGSAFF
TGCGCCAGCAGCCAAGTGTCGAAGGGCTCAGCTTTCTTT
>-|TRBJ2-3|TRBV6-5|few
CASRSGRLTDTQYF
TGTGCCAGCAGGTCGGGGCGACTCACAGATACGCAGTATTTT
>-|TRBJ1-1|TRBV5-1|-
CASALGMNTEAFF
TGCGCCAGCGCCCTGGGCATGAACACTGAAGCTTTCTTT
>-|TRBJ2-6|TRBV28|-
CASRGGARSGANVLTF
TGTGCCAGCAGAGGGGGAGCCCGCTCTGGGGCCAACGTCCTGACTTTC
>-|TRBJ2-2|TRBV25-1|-
CASKDGLNTGELFF
TGTGCCAGCAAGGACGGCCTGAACACCGGGGAGCTGTTTTTT
>-|TRBJ2-3|TRBV10-3|few
CAISVTGDTQYF
TGTGCCATCAGTGTCACTGGAGATACGCAGTATTTT
>-|TRBJ1-2|TRBV5-1|few
CASSLGQVTNYGYTF
TGCGCCAGCAGCCTCGGGCAGGTTACTAACTATGGCTACACCTTC
>TRBD2|TRBJ2-5|TRBV5-4|-
CASSSRLAGQETQYF
TGTGCCAGCAGCTCGAGACTAGCGGGGCAAGAGACCCAGTACTTC
>TRBD2|TRBJ2-1|TRBV15|-
CATSKPLAGGRNEQFF
TGTGCCACCAGCAAACCCCTAGCGGGGGGTCGCAATGAGCAGTTCTTC
>-|TRBJ1-2|TRBV5-1|-
CASSLAGGYGYTF
TGCGCCAGCAGCTTGGCTGGAGGCTATGGCTACACCTTC
>-|TRBJ2-3|TRBV7-8|-
CVSSGRDPTLTDTQYF
TGTGTCAGCAGCGGCCGGGACCCGACCCTCACAGATACGCAGTATTTT